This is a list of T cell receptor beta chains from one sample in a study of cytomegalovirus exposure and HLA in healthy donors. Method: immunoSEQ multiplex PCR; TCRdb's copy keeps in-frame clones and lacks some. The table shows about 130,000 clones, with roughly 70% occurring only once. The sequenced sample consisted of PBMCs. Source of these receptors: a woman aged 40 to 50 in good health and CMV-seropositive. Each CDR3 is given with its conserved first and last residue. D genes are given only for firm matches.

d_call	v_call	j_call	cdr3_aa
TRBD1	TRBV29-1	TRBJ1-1	CSVGGETGRMNTEAFF
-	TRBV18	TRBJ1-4	CASSPGQRGEKLFF
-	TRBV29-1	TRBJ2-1	CSVGGGGYNEQFF
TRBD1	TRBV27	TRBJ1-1	CASMRQGFPEAFF
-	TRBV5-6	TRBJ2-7	CASSLRRYEQYF
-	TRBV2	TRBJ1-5	CASSENSAGQPQHF
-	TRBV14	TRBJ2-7	CASSPTAIYEQYF
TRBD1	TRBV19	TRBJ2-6	CASSARQGATSMTF
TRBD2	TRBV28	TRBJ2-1	CASSLFGLVIPYNEQFF
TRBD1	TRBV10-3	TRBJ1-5	CAIGVTGGNQPQHF
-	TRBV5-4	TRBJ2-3	CASSLAPSTDTQYF
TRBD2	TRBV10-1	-	CASRTPLADSYEQYF
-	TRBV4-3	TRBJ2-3	CASSQGTKGTDTQYF
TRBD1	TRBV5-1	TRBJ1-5	CASSETGEQPQHF
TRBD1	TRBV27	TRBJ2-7	CASGDRQGRGEQYF
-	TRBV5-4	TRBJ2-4	CASSPGSSGTKNIQYF
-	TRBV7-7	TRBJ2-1	CASSPRDVGGEQFF
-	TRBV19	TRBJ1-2	CASSIYTDRRAEGYTF
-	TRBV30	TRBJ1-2	CAWTATGTNYGYTF
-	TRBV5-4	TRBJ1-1	CASSSTLDRRNTEAFF
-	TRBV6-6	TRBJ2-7	CASSYGPVGVQYF
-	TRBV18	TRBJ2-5	CASSPPYLGGQETQYF
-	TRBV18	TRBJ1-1	CASSQNRGHRQNTEAFF
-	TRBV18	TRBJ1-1	CASSPQVGTEAFF
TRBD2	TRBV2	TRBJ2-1	CASSGGLSGGRSSYNEQFF
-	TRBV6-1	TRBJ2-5	CASSSGLHQETQYF
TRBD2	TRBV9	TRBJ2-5	CASSGGTSGRIQETQYF
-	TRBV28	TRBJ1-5	CASSLRVSNQPQHF
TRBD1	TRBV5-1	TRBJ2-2	CASRDRKTVGELFF
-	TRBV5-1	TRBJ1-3	CASGPGGSGNTIYF
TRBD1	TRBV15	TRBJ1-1	CATSRRTGMNTEAFF